One sample yielded the 26 T cell receptor beta chains listed below, sequenced in a study of blood T cell repertoires in COVID-19. Produced via immunoSEQ multiplex PCR; TCRdb's table is partial and in-frame only. The sample gives about 130,000 clones, roughly four fifths of which show up once; under 20% is in the top ten. The sample comprised PBMCs or T cells enriched from blood (not recorded which). Every receptor here comes from a young man who had recovered from COVID-19.

The chain recombines TRBV11-3 with TRBJ1-1; no definite D call. V lost 10 bases to trimming and J lost 7 bases, with 13 bases between them. CDR1 and CDR2 from the germline V gene are SGHNT and YENEEA. The CDR3 sequence is 11 residues long. The CDR3 protein is CATLGGNEAFF. DNA of the CDR3: TGTGCCACCCTCGGCGGAAATGAAGCTTTCTTT. Using reference TRBV11-3 and TRBJ1-1 for the parts outside the CDR3, the full variable domain is EAGVVQSPRYKIIEKKQPVAFWCNPISGHNTLYWYLQNLGQGPELLIRYENEEAVDDSQLPKDRFSAERLKGVDSTLKIQPAELGDSAVYLCATLGGNEAFFGQGTRLTVV.

The chain couples TRBV5-1 to TRBJ1-1; D call uncertain. The CDR3 is 13 amino acids. In germline, CDR1 is SGHRS, CDR2 YFSETQ. V was trimmed by 2 bases and J by 3 bases, leaving 8 bases between them. The CDR3 region has the DNA TGCGCCAGCAGCTTTCTGGGAGACACTGAAGCTTTCTTT. Amino acids: CASSFLGDTEAFF.

The V and J genes are TRBV7-9 and TRBJ2-6, with TRBD2 matching 13 bases. V lost 6 bases and J lost 3; bases outside the gene matches: 11. The germline V gene has CDR1 SEHNR and CDR2 FQNEAQ (reference sequence). The CDR3 is made up of 19 amino acids. The CDR3 protein is CASSHPGTSGTGGANVLTF. CDR3 in DNA: TGTGCCAGCAGTCATCCCGGGACTAGCGGGACTGGTGGGGCCAACGTCCTGACTTTC.

The CDR3 region is CATSGRDTQYF. The DNA of the CDR3 is TGTGCCACCAGTGGGAGAGATACGCAGTATTTT. The gene calls are TRBV15 and TRBJ2-3; tentative D call: TRBD2 (5 bases). V gave up 6 bases and J gave up 5 bases, with 6 bases separating them. Germline CDR1 and CDR2: LNHNV and YYDKDF (reference sequence). The CDR3 totals 11 residues.

The V call is TRBV2, the J call TRBJ1-5, with D perhaps TRBD1 (5 bases). The CDR3 sequence is 16 residues long. Germline CDR1 is SNHLY and CDR2 is FYNNEI. Between the trimmed V and J ends, which lost 3 bases and 6 bases, there was a span of 18 bases. CDR3 DNA: TGTGCCAGCAGTGAGCGCGAAGGGGCTGTGGGTCAGCCCCAGCATTTT. Protein: CASSEREGAVGQPQHF.

A single count supports this clone. The V call is TRBV12-5, the J call TRBJ2-1; TRBD2 might be the D (5 bases). Germline CDR1 LGHNT, CDR2 FRNRAP. V was shortened by 0 bases and J by 5 bases, with 14 bases between the two germline ends. This CDR3 region has 16 residues. The CDR3 loop reads CASGLVLGGSHNEQFF. The CDR3 coding sequence is TGTGCTAGTGGTTTGGTACTAGGTGGCAGCCACAATGAGCAGTTCTTC. Using reference TRBV12-5 and TRBJ2-1 for the parts outside the CDR3, the full variable domain is DARVTQTPRHKVTEMGQEVTMRCQPILGHNTVFWYRQTMMQGLELLAYFRNRAPLDDSGMPKDRFSAEMPDATLATLKIQPSEPRDSAVYFCASGLVLGGSHNEQFFGPGTRLTVL.

The rearrangement joins TRBV19 to TRBJ1-1, with 8 nucleotides matching TRBD1. CDR1 is LNHDA, CDR2 SQIVND, per germline (reference sequence). The CDR3 length is 13 residues. V lost 3 bases, J lost 6 bases, and 3 bases stayed unmatched. This CDR3 reads CASSMTGEPEAFF. The DNA for the CDR3 is TGTGCCAGTAGTATGACAGGGGAGCCTGAAGCTTTCTTT.

This chain joins TRBV14 and TRBJ2-1; D is undetermined. V lost 1 base, J lost 5 bases, and 9 bases lay in between. Germline loops: CDR1 SGHDN, CDR2 FVKESK. The CDR3 consists of 14 residues. The CDR3 sequence: CASSQGSTDNEQFF. The CDR3 bases are TGTGCCAGCAGCCAAGGGTCTACCGACAATGAGCAGTTCTTC.

The V gene is TRBV3-1 (or the pseudogene TRBV3-2), the J gene TRBJ2-2; D is ambiguous. With 1 base removed from V and 2 bases from J, the gap between germline ends came to 5 bases. Germline loops: CDR1 LGHDT, CDR2 YNNKEL (reference sequence). This CDR3 contains 14 residues. CDR3 sequence reads: CASSQGPNTGELFF. The CDR3 DNA reads TGTGCCAGCAGCCAAGGTCCTAACACCGGGGAGCTGTTTTTT.

The V and J genes are TRBV25-1 and TRBJ2-1, with unresolved D. CDR3 length: 13 residues. CDR1 and CDR2 (germline): MGHDK, SYGVNS. V lost 6 bases and J 2 bases, leaving 8 bases between the germline ends. The CDR3, as DNA: TGTGCCAGCAGCATAGACACCTACAATGAGCAGTTCTTC. Translation gives CASSIDTYNEQFF.

The chain employs TRBV24-1 and TRBJ2-5, with D perhaps TRBD2 (5 bases). This CDR3 region has 12 residues. With 0 bases removed from V and 9 bases from J, the gap between germline ends came to 7 bases. The germline CDR1 and CDR2 sequences are KGHDR and SFDVKD. The CDR3 nucleotides are TGTGCCACCAGTGATTTGCGGGGTCCCCAGTACTTC. Encoded protein: CATSDLRGPQYF.

The rearrangement joins TRBV7-6 to TRBJ2-1; 7 positions agree with TRBD2. CDR1 is SGHVS, CDR2 FNYEAQ, per germline. This CDR3 has 13 residues. V was pared by 5 bases and J by 6 bases, with 4 bases of the junction left unmatched. CDR3 sequence reads: CASSKGLSNEQFF. CDR3 bases: TGTGCCAGCAGCAAGGGACTATCCAATGAGCAGTTCTTC.

The chain employs TRBV7-2 and TRBJ2-2, with 8 bases that match TRBD2. V shed 5 bases, J shed 7 bases, and the junction held 12 bases outside the gene matches. The CDR3 has 16 amino acids. Germline V lookup: CDR1 SGHTA, CDR2 FQGNSA. Written as DNA, the CDR3 is TGTGCCAGCAGCCAAGGGACTATCGCGGGGGGCGGGGAGCTGTTTTTT. The encoded protein is CASSQGTIAGGGELFF.

A few counts support this clone. The rearrangement joins TRBV6-1 to TRBJ2-7; 10 nucleotides line up with TRBD2. This CDR3 region has 15 residues. V trimming: 1 base; J trimming: 2 bases; junction bases outside the gene matches: 2. CDR1 and CDR2 (germline): MNHNS, SASEGT. DNA for the CDR3: TGTGCCAGCAGTGAAGTCAGCGGGGGGGCCTACGAGCAGTACGTC. Translation gives CASSEVSGGAYEQYV.

The rearrangement links TRBV4-1 to TRBJ1-1, with 11 nucleotides matching TRBD1. The CDR3 is 16 amino acids. CDR1 is MGHRA and CDR2 is YSYEKL in the germline V gene. After removal of 1 base from V and 7 bases from J, the junction contained 8 bases not matched to a gene. The CDR3: CASSQVHTGTGGEAFF. CDR3 coding DNA: TGCGCCAGCAGCCAAGTACACACCGGGACAGGGGGTGAAGCTTTCTTT.

The table lists this clone with a few counts. The V call is TRBV5-4, the J call TRBJ2-1; D is undetermined. The V end lost 4 bases, the J end lost 5 bases, and 22 bases lay between the germline ends. In germline, CDR1 is SGHNT, CDR2 YYREEE (reference sequence). The CDR3 has 17 amino acids. The chain's CDR3 is CASSDLVTNVINNEQFF. The CDR3 nucleotides are TGTGCCAGCAGCGACCTCGTCACTAACGTAATAAACAATGAGCAGTTCTTC. Full variable domain (remainder filled in from reference TRBV5-4 and TRBJ2-1): ETGVTQSPTHLIKTRGQQVTLRCSSQSGHNTVSWYQQALGQGPQFIFQYYREEENGRGNFPPRFSGLQFPNYSSELNVNALELDDSALYLCASSDLVTNVINNEQFFGPGTRLTVL.

V gene TRBV27 combines with J gene TRBJ2-3; 10 nucleotides line up with TRBD2. Germline V CDR1 and CDR2: MNHEY, SMNVEV (reference sequence). There are 14 residues in the CDR3. Trimming took 7 bases from V and 0 from J; bases not matched to a gene: 1. CDR3 coding DNA: TGTGCCAGCATGGGACTAGCGAGCACAGATACGCAGTATTTT. Protein: CASMGLASTDTQYF.

The chain uses TRBV5-4 and TRBJ2-4; 9 bases map to TRBD1. The ends lost 5 bases at V and 0 bases at J; junction bases unmatched: 3. The CDR3 loop spans 15 amino acids. Germline CDR1 and CDR2: SGHNT and YYREEE (reference sequence). The CDR3 reads CASSTGGLAKNIQYF. The CDR3 bases are TGTGCCAGCAGTACAGGGGGCTTAGCCAAAAACATTCAGTACTTC.

The chain uses TRBV6-5 and TRBJ1-5, with 9 bases aligning to TRBD1. The CDR3 covers 15 residues. Germline-derived CDR1 and CDR2 are MNHEY and SVGAGI. Trimming took 6 bases from V and 2 from J; bases not matched to a gene: 5. CDR3 nucleotide sequence: TGTGCCAGCAGGTTAGACAGGGGGGGCAATCAGCCCCAGCATTTT. Its translation is CASRLDRGGNQPQHF.

This chain connects TRBV2 to TRBJ2-3; 8 bases align to TRBD1. This CDR3 spans 17 amino acids. CDR1 is SNHLY, CDR2 FYNNEI, per germline. V gave up 3 bases and J gave up 0 bases; unmatched junction bases: 8. As DNA, the CDR3 is TGTGCCAGCAGTGACGCAGGGGGCTATTCTAGCACAGATACGCAGTATTTT. Translating it yields CASSDAGGYSSTDTQYF.

The rearrangement links TRBV9 to TRBJ1-1; D is possibly TRBD1 (5 bases). In germline, CDR1 is SGDLS, CDR2 YYNGEE. The CDR3 is 13 amino acids. Trimming removed 0 bases at V and 5 bases at J, with 8 bases between. The CDR3 DNA follows: TGTGCCAGCAGCGTAGGGAGGGGTACTGAAGCTTTCTTT. Its translation is CASSVGRGTEAFF.

This CDR3 reads CASSRQDTEAFF. The CDR3 DNA sequence: TGTGCCAGTAGCCGACAAGACACTGAAGCTTTCTTT. The chain employs TRBV19 and TRBJ1-1; D unresolved. The CDR3 consists of 12 residues. The germline V gene has CDR1 LNHDA and CDR2 SQIVND (reference sequence). V lost 6 bases and J 3 bases, leaving 8 bases between the germline ends.

The chain recombines TRBV5-4 with TRBJ2-2; D is perhaps TRBD2 (6 bases). V was clipped by 0 bases and J by 4 bases, with 7 bases between them. This CDR3 spans 14 amino acids. Per the germline V gene, CDR1 is SGHNT and CDR2 is YYREEE (reference sequence). DNA for the CDR3: TGTGCCAGCAGCTTGGTGGGAGGCACCGGGGAGCTGTTTTTT. It specifies CASSLVGGTGELFF.

The chain is built from TRBV2 and TRBJ2-2, with D uncertain. V lost 6 bases and J lost 1, with 12 bases in between. The CDR3 runs 15 residues. Germline CDR1 reads SNHLY; CDR2 reads FYNNEI. As DNA, the CDR3 is TGTGCCAGCAGCCTCCAGGCCCAGAACACCGGGGAGCTGTTTTTT. Protein: CASSLQAQNTGELFF.

The chain employs TRBV3-1 (or the pseudogene TRBV3-2) and TRBJ2-3; TRBD2 is a possible D gene (6 bases). There are 15 residues in the CDR3. The V and J ends lost 3 bases and 1 base respectively, with 11 bases between them. The germline CDR1 and CDR2 sequences are LGHDT and YNNKEL (reference sequence). The CDR3 loop is CASSQNSGGTDTQYF. Written as DNA, the CDR3 is TGTGCCAGCAGCCAGAATAGCGGAGGCACAGATACGCAGTATTTT.

The rearrangement uses TRBV6-5 and TRBJ2-7, with a possible D match to TRBD1 (6 bases). V lost 6 bases, J lost 1 base, and 16 bases lay in between. This CDR3 is built from 15 residues. Germline loops: CDR1 MNHEY, CDR2 SVGAGI. The CDR3 sequence: CASRPDRISSYEQYF. CDR3 bases: TGTGCCAGCAGACCAGACAGGATTAGTTCCTACGAGCAGTACTTC.